The next 20 T cell receptor beta chains were all read from a single sample in a study of blood T cell repertoires in COVID-19. Measured with immunoSEQ multiplex PCR; TCRdb has only the in-frame clones, and not every one. The profile shows 35,000 to 45,000 clones, approximately 90% of them singletons. Sample: peripheral blood. These receptors all stem from a human donor in a cohort sampled during active COVID-19.

In nucleotides, the CDR3 is TGTGCCAGCAGCCAATACGTCGGGACAAACTATGGCTACACCTTC. Amino acid sequence: CASSQYVGTNYGYTF. V and J are TRBV3-1 (or the pseudogene TRBV3-2) and TRBJ1-2; D possibly corresponds to TRBD1 (6 bases). This CDR3 has 15 amino acids. V lost 2 bases to trimming and J lost 2 bases, with 12 bases between them. Germline values: CDR1 LGHDT, CDR2 YNNKEL (reference sequence).

J is TRBJ2-4 and V is TRBV19; D is ambiguous. Trimming stripped 5 bases from V and 0 bases from J, with 5 bases between. The CDR3 totals 13 residues. Germline lookup yields CDR1 LNHDA and CDR2 SQIVND (reference sequence). CDR3 region: CASSPLAKNIQYF. The CDR3 DNA sequence: TGTGCCAGTAGTCCGTTAGCCAAAAACATTCAGTACTTC.

The chain carries TRBV28 and TRBJ2-7, with D possibly TRBD1 on 6 matching bases. Germline-derived CDR1 and CDR2 are MDHEN and SYDVKM. V lost 3 bases, J lost 3 bases, and 12 bases lay in between. CDR3 length equals 14 residues. CDR3 sequence reads: CASSFPGQHYEQYF. CDR3 DNA: TGTGCCAGCAGTTTCCCCGGACAGCACTACGAGCAGTACTTC.

The chain combines TRBV7-2 with TRBJ2-5, with 9 nucleotides matching TRBD2. Germline V gene lookup returns CDR1 SGHTA and CDR2 FQGNSA. Unmatched junction bases numbered 9, after V lost 5 bases and J lost 5 bases. The CDR3 is 15 residues long. CDR3 sequence: CASSPSGGRVETQYF. The CDR3 nucleotides read TGTGCCAGCAGCCCCAGCGGGGGGAGGGTGGAGACCCAGTACTTC.

The chain joins TRBV6-6 to TRBJ2-3, with D maybe TRBD1 (5 bases). The ends were cut back, 6 bases at V and 3 bases at J, with 19 bases in the middle. The CDR3 has 16 residues. Germline loops: CDR1 MNHNY, CDR2 SVGAGI (reference sequence). The CDR3 DNA follows: TGTGCCAGCAGCACTCAGGGTCAAAGGATGACAGATACGCAGTATTTT. Protein sequence: CASSTQGQRMTDTQYF.

The gene calls are TRBV9 and TRBJ2-3; maybe TRBD2 (5 bases). Germline V gene lookup returns CDR1 SGDLS and CDR2 YYNGEE. The CDR3 loop spans 13 amino acids. V was trimmed by 3 bases and J by 2 bases, leaving 7 bases between them. This chain's CDR3 is CASSAGNTDTQYF. The CDR3, as DNA: TGTGCCAGCAGCGCCGGGAACACAGATACGCAGTATTTT. Looking up the rest from reference TRBV9 and TRBJ2-3 gives the full variable domain: DSGVTQTPKHLITATGQRVTLRCSPRSGDLSVYWYQQSLDQGLQFLIQYYNGEERAKGNILERFSAQQFPDLHSELNLSSLELGDSALYFCASSAGNTDTQYFGPGTRLTVL.

The chain combines TRBV5-1 with TRBJ2-2; D is unclear. The germline V and J ends were trimmed by 5 bases and 4 bases, with 12 bases remaining between them. Germline values: CDR1 SGHRS, CDR2 YFSETQ. CDR3 length: 14 amino acids. The CDR3: CASRIPYLTGELFF. For the CDR3, the DNA is TGCGCCAGCAGAATCCCCTATCTCACCGGGGAGCTGTTTTTT.

The rearrangement joins TRBV30 to TRBJ2-3, with 9 bases lining up with TRBD1. The CDR3 contains 14 residues. In germline, CDR1 is GTSNPN, CDR2 SVGIG (reference sequence). Trimming removed 5 bases from V and 6 bases from J; junction bases left unmatched: 9. CDR3 DNA: TGTGCCTGGGATTTACAGGGGGCAGGGGATACGCAGTATTTT. As protein: CAWDLQGAGDTQYF.

The chain uses TRBV5-6 and TRBJ1-5; D is unresolved. The V end was cut by 1 base, the J end by 0 bases, with 5 bases between. This CDR3 is 14 amino acids long. Germline V gene lookup returns CDR1 SGHDT and CDR2 YYEEEE. CDR3: CASSLRSSNQPQHF. The CDR3 DNA reads TGTGCCAGCAGCTTGAGGAGTAGCAATCAGCCCCAGCATTTT.

The chain carries TRBV4-1 and TRBJ1-4; D is ambiguous. V shed 5 bases and J shed 2 bases, with 15 bases lying between them. CDR1 is MGHRA and CDR2 is YSYEKL in the germline V gene. The CDR3 sequence is 16 residues long. The CDR3 is CASSSSGRGTNEKLFF. In DNA, the CDR3 is TGCGCCAGCAGCTCCTCCGGGCGGGGTACTAATGAAAAACTGTTTTTT.

The chain recombines TRBV2 with TRBJ2-2, with TRBD2 identical over 13 bases. CDR1 is SNHLY, CDR2 FYNNEI, per germline. CDR3 size: 16 residues. V trimming: 0 bases; J trimming: 9 bases; junction bases outside the gene matches: 4. The CDR3 loop is CASSEALAGGPRELFF. CDR3 sequence (DNA): TGTGCCAGCAGTGAAGCACTAGCGGGGGGGCCCAGGGAGCTGTTTTTT.

The V and J genes are TRBV5-8 and TRBJ2-1, with D possibly TRBD2 on 5 matching bases. The germline V gene encodes CDR1 SGHTS and CDR2 YDEGEE. V shed 4 bases and J shed 7 bases, with 15 bases lying between them. This CDR3 contains 14 residues. CDR3: CASSPRVGQNEQFF. As DNA, the CDR3 is TGTGCCAGCAGCCCGCGGGTCGGCCAGAATGAGCAGTTCTTC.

The chain employs TRBV10-3 and TRBJ2-1, with D uncertain. V lost 0 bases and J lost 5, with 8 bases in between. This CDR3 spans 14 amino acids. Germline V CDR1 and CDR2: ENHRY, SYGVKD. Written as DNA, the CDR3 is TGTGCCATCAGTGAGTCGTCAGGCCACAATGAGCAGTTCTTC. Protein: CAISESSGHNEQFF.

The V gene is TRBV29-1, the J gene TRBJ2-2; TRBD1 is a possible D gene (6 bases). The CDR3 has 13 amino acids. V was shortened by 3 bases and J by 5 bases, with 10 bases between the two germline ends. Germline lookup yields CDR1 SQVTM and CDR2 ANQGSEA. CDR3 residues: CSVDTGLTGELFF. The CDR3 DNA sequence: TGCAGCGTTGATACAGGGTTGACCGGGGAGCTGTTTTTT.

The J gene is TRBJ2-7, the V gene TRBV18; maybe TRBD1 (6 bases). The V gene's germline CDR1 is KGHSH and CDR2 LQKENI. The V and J ends lost 4 bases and 5 bases respectively, with 18 bases between them. The CDR3 covers 15 residues. The CDR3 reads CASSQTGRSGNEQYF. In nucleotides, the CDR3 is TGTGCCAGCTCACAGACAGGACGATCTGGGAACGAGCAGTACTTC. Filled out from reference TRBV18 and TRBJ2-7, the complete variable domain reads NAGVMQNPRHLVRRRGQEARLRCSPMKGHSHVYWYRQLPEEGLKFMVYLQKENIIDESGMPKERFSAEFPKEGPSILRIQQVVRGDSAAYFCASSQTGRSGNEQYFGPGTRLTVT.

The chain is built from TRBV19 and TRBJ1-5; D is perhaps TRBD1 (5 bases). From germline, CDR1 is LNHDA and CDR2 SQIVND (reference sequence). This CDR3 is built from 14 residues. Trimming removed 7 bases at V and 2 bases at J, with 12 bases between. The CDR3 region is CASTSTGGNQPQHF. The CDR3 coding sequence is TGTGCCAGTACTTCAACGGGGGGCAATCAGCCCCAGCATTTT.

The rearrangement joins TRBV5-1 to TRBJ2-5, with 7 bases aligning to TRBD1. Germline loops: CDR1 SGHRS, CDR2 YFSETQ. The CDR3 has 14 amino acids. Trimming cost V 4 bases and J 3 bases; bases outside gene matches: 6. CDR3 protein: CASSLTGTEETQYF. The CDR3 bases are TGCGCCAGCAGCCTTACCGGGACAGAAGAGACCCAGTACTTC.

The rearrangement joins TRBV6-5 to TRBJ1-3; 7 bases align to TRBD1. J was trimmed by 2 bases and V by 3 bases; bases with no gene match: 4. This CDR3 is built from 15 residues. Germline CDR1 MNHEY, CDR2 SVGAGI. In DNA, the CDR3 is TGTGCCAGCAGTTATGACAGGGAAACTGGAAACACCATATATTTT. It yields the protein CASSYDRETGNTIYF.

This sequence joins TRBV3-1 (or the pseudogene TRBV3-2) and TRBJ2-2; TRBD1 matches at 7 bases. The CDR3 contains 16 residues. CDR1 is LGHDT and CDR2 is YNNKEL in the germline V gene (reference sequence). V lost 4 bases and J lost 4; bases outside the gene matches: 9. The chain's CDR3 is CASSPRTGTGTGELFF. The CDR3 bases are TGTGCCAGCAGCCCTCGGACAGGAACGGGCACCGGGGAGCTGTTTTTT.

The CDR3 DNA reads TGCGCCAGCAGCTCCTGGACAGGGGTAGGATACGAGCAGTACTTC. Protein: CASSSWTGVGYEQYF. This rearrangement joins TRBV5-1 to TRBJ2-7; 9 bases map to TRBD1. Trimming cost V 3 bases and J 4 bases; bases outside gene matches: 8. The CDR3 length is 15 residues. The germline CDR1 and CDR2 sequences are SGHRS and YFSETQ.